These 22 T cell receptor beta chains were all obtained from the same sample, sequenced in a study of shared clonotypes between healthy human individuals. Only in-frame clones appear in the TCRdb table, and some are missing; sequencing was by immunoSEQ multiplex PCR. Of 600,000 to 750,000 clones in the sample, 72% are singletons; the top ten hold around 2%. The sample taken for sequencing was memory CD4+ T cells sorted from blood. Subset reported: CD45RA-negative fraction. The receptor source for this set is a woman between 25 and 40 years old in good health.

The chain joins TRBV18 to TRBJ1-5, with a possible D match to TRBD1 (6 bases). In germline, CDR1 is KGHSH, CDR2 LQKENI. There are 13 residues in the CDR3. Trimming pared 2 bases from V and 5 bases from J, leaving 7 bases between. CDR3 region: CASSPGQYQPQHF. For the CDR3, the DNA is TGTGCCAGCTCACCAGGACAGTATCAGCCCCAGCATTTT.

The V and J genes are TRBV11-2 and TRBJ2-7; 14 bases agree with TRBD2. This CDR3 has 16 amino acids. CDR1 is SGHAT, CDR2 FQNNGV, per germline. J was trimmed by 3 bases and V by 1 base; bases with no gene match: 2. Here the CDR3 DNA reads TGTGCCAGCAGCTTAGTCGGGACTAGCGGGAGCTACGAGCAGTACTTC. Translation: CASSLVGTSGSYEQYF.

This clone occurred once. CDR3 DNA: TGTGCCAGCAGTTCGACAGGGGGGGGTTACGAGCAGTACTTC. It yields the protein CASSSTGGGYEQYF. The V and J genes are TRBV7-9 and TRBJ2-7, with 9 bases fitting TRBD1. The CDR3 sequence is 14 residues long. V trimming: 6 bases; J trimming: 4 bases; junction bases outside the gene matches: 7. The germline V gene has CDR1 SEHNR and CDR2 FQNEAQ (reference sequence).

The gene calls are TRBV19 and TRBJ1-1; the D gene is possibly TRBD1 (6 bases). The germline V gene encodes CDR1 LNHDA and CDR2 SQIVND (reference sequence). The CDR3 sequence is 13 residues long. The V and J ends lost 5 bases and 5 bases respectively, with 12 bases between them. The CDR3 bases are TGTGCCAGTAGTGTGACAGGTTTGACTGAAGCTTTCTTT. It encodes CASSVTGLTEAFF.

The rearrangement links TRBV6-5 to TRBJ1-2; TRBD1 might be the D (5 bases). Germline CDR1 and CDR2: MNHEY and SVGAGI. This CDR3 contains 14 residues. V shed 6 bases and J shed 4 bases, with 15 bases lying between them. CDR3 protein: CASSPTGTTYGYTF. CDR3 DNA: TGTGCCAGCAGCCCCACCGGGACCACCTATGGCTACACCTTC.

V is TRBV7-9 and J is TRBJ1-1; 7 nucleotides match TRBD1. Trimming removed 3 bases from V and 7 bases from J; junction bases left unmatched: 5. Germline V lookup: CDR1 SEHNR, CDR2 FQNEAQ (reference sequence). The CDR3 runs to 13 residues. The CDR3: CASSFRTGDEAFF. CDR3 in DNA: TGTGCCAGCAGCTTCCGGACAGGAGATGAAGCTTTCTTT.

A note on this clone: This clone may be a read error of a much larger clone one base away. The same CDR3 also results from other DNA sequences found in this sample. This chain joins TRBV6-5 and TRBJ2-7; 10 positions match TRBD2. Germline loops: CDR1 MNHEY, CDR2 SVGAGI. CDR3 length: 14 amino acids. The J segment lost 0 bases and the V segment lost 6 bases, leaving 2 bases of the junction unmatched. The CDR3 DNA follows: TGTGCCAGCAGCAGGACTAGCGGCTCCTACGAGCAGTACTTC. Its translation: CASSRTSGSYEQYF.

This clone came up a few times. Other DNA sequences in this sample translate to the same CDR3. The chain carries TRBV6-5 and TRBJ1-2, with 9 bases aligning to TRBD1. J was trimmed by 1 base and V by 5 bases; bases with no gene match: 5. The CDR3 consists of 15 residues. Germline-derived CDR1 and CDR2 are MNHEY and SVGAGI. Written as DNA, the CDR3 is TGTGCCAGCAGTAGAACAGGGGGCCTTAACTATGGCTACACCTTC. Translating gives CASSRTGGLNYGYTF.

This chain links TRBV7-2 with TRBJ2-1; D gene ambiguous. Per the germline V gene, CDR1 is SGHTA and CDR2 is FQGNSA. This CDR3 comprises 13 residues. V lost 0 bases, J lost 6 bases, and 6 bases lay in between. The CDR3 coding sequence is TGTGCCAGCAGCTTAGCGCTACGCAATGAGCAGTTCTTC. The encoded protein is CASSLALRNEQFF.

This chain links TRBV7-4 with TRBJ1-2; D possibly corresponds to TRBD1 (6 bases). V gave up 1 base and J gave up 4 bases, with 28 bases separating them. The length of the CDR3 is 20 residues. Germline CDR1 and CDR2: SGHVT and SQSDAQ. The CDR3 spells CASSLGSGGPDVGLPYGYTF. CDR3 coding DNA: TGTGCCAGCAGCTTAGGGTCTGGGGGGCCTGATGTGGGTTTGCCCTATGGCTACACCTTC.

The rearrangement links TRBV7-2 to TRBJ1-5; weak D call: TRBD1 (6 bases). Looked up from germline, CDR1 is SGHTA and CDR2 is FQGNSA. Trimming shortened V by 1 base and J by 0 bases, and 13 bases separated the two germline ends. The length of the CDR3 is 17 residues. The CDR3 DNA reads as TGTGCCAGCAGCTTAGGCCAGGCAGGGGATAGCAATCAGCCCCAGCATTTT. Encoded protein: CASSLGQAGDSNQPQHF.

Comments on this clone: Other DNA sequences in this sample translate to the same CDR3. The chain carries TRBV5-1 and TRBJ2-2, with 8 bases that match TRBD2. Germline loops: CDR1 SGHRS, CDR2 YFSETQ. V gave up 4 bases and J gave up 5 bases; unmatched junction bases: 10. The CDR3 loop spans 16 amino acids. The CDR3 loop is CASSSLAGGGTGELFF. CDR3 nucleotide sequence: TGCGCCAGCAGCAGTCTTGCGGGAGGAGGGACCGGGGAGCTGTTTTTT.

This clone came up once. The chain uses TRBV4-2 and TRBJ2-5; a weak D match, TRBD1 (6 bases). This CDR3 is built from 15 residues. CDR1 and CDR2 (germline): LGHNA, YNFKEQ. Deletions cut 5 bases from V and 2 bases from J, with 15 bases between. Here the CDR3 reads CASSLAVGAQETQYF. The DNA of the CDR3 is TGTGCCAGCAGCTTGGCCGTGGGGGCACAAGAGACCCAGTACTTC.

The CDR3 loop reads CASSIDRRGDTQYF. CDR3 coding DNA: TGTGCCAGTAGTATAGATAGAAGGGGAGATACGCAGTATTTT. V usage is TRBV19 and J usage is TRBJ2-3; tentatively, D is TRBD1 (5 bases). Trimming pared 0 bases from V and 5 bases from J, leaving 9 bases between. This CDR3 region has 14 residues. CDR1 and CDR2 from the germline V gene are LNHDA and SQIVND (reference sequence).

The chain combines TRBV6-5 with TRBJ1-5, with D perhaps TRBD1 (5 bases). CDR1 and CDR2 (germline): MNHEY, SVGAGI. The V end was cut by 7 bases, the J end by 6 bases, with 16 bases between. The CDR3 consists of 14 residues. CDR3 sequence reads: CASTPAGGGQPQHF. The CDR3, as DNA: TGTGCCAGCACCCCTGCGGGGGGAGGTCAGCCCCAGCATTTT.

The rearrangement joins TRBV18 to TRBJ2-2; 7 bases map to TRBD1. The junction had 3 bases not matched to a gene; V was cut back by 1 base and J by 1 base. Per the germline V gene, CDR1 is KGHSH and CDR2 is LQKENI. There are 16 residues in the CDR3. In nucleotides, the CDR3 is TGTGCCAGCTCACCACAGGGGGCAGGGAACACCGGGGAGCTGTTTTTT. Its protein product is CASSPQGAGNTGELFF.

In nucleotides, the CDR3 is TGTGCCAGCTCATTCAGACAGGGCGGGCAGCCCCAGCATTTT. Protein: CASSFRQGGQPQHF. This sequence joins TRBV18 and TRBJ1-5; 7 nucleotides match TRBD1. Unmatched junction bases numbered 8, after V lost 5 bases and J lost 7 bases. Germline V gene lookup returns CDR1 KGHSH and CDR2 LQKENI. The CDR3 covers 14 residues.

The chain has TRBV4-2 and TRBJ2-5; unclear D gene. Trimming pared 5 bases from V and 5 bases from J, leaving 18 bases between. Looked up from germline, CDR1 is LGHNA and CDR2 is YNFKEQ. The CDR3 is 15 amino acids. CDR3 DNA: TGTGCCAGCAGCGTAAGGAGAGAACCTGGGGAGACCCAGTACTTC. The encoded protein is CASSVRREPGETQYF.

This clone was counted ten times or more. Other DNA sequences of this sample code for an identical CDR3. The chain carries TRBV19 and TRBJ1-5; D is unresolved. CDR1 is LNHDA, CDR2 SQIVND, per germline (reference sequence). CDR3 length equals 13 residues. V lost 4 bases to trimming and J lost 4 bases, with 8 bases between them. The CDR3 DNA sequence: TGTGCCAGTAGTAGAGGGATAAATCAGCCCCAGCATTTT. Translated, it gives CASSRGINQPQHF.

This clone has more than one count but fewer than ten. CDR3 sequence (DNA): TGTGCCAGCAGCTTAAGGGGACTTAAAGCTTTCTTT. Its translation is CASSLRGLKAFF. This sequence joins TRBV5-6 and TRBJ1-1; D possibly corresponds to TRBD1 (5 bases). V shed 2 bases and J shed 9 bases, with 11 bases lying between them. There are 12 residues in the CDR3. From germline, CDR1 is SGHDT and CDR2 YYEEEE.

The rearrangement joins TRBV6-4 to TRBJ2-2; the D gene could be TRBD1 or TRBD2 (5 bases each). The V gene lost 4 bases and the J gene lost 7 bases, with 13 bases spanning the gap. This CDR3 has 14 amino acids. Germline CDR1 is MRHNA and CDR2 is SNTAGT. The CDR3 nucleotides read TGTGCCAGCAGTGGAGTCGTTGGGGGCGGGGAGCTGTTTTTT. Protein: CASSGVVGGGELFF.

This rearrangement joins TRBV28 to TRBJ2-7, with 8 bases identical to TRBD2. Germline trimming cut 7 bases from V and 5 bases from J; bases unmatched to any gene: 4. Germline V gene data show CDR1 as MDHEN and CDR2 as SYDVKM. The CDR3 sequence is 12 residues long. DNA for the CDR3: TGTGCCAGCAAGACTAGCGTCAACGAGCAGTACTTC. This translates into CASKTSVNEQYF.